These T cell receptor beta chains were read from a single sample in a study of breast tumors, draining lymph nodes, adjacent tissues. MiXCR, applied by TCRdb to the multiplex PCR reads, yields one record per CDR3 protein. Of around 140,000 distinct CDR3 sequences listed, approximately 29% were seen once; the top ten hold about 2.5%. The material sequenced was axillary lymph node tissue. All receptors derive from a female donor with breast cancer. Some clones in this sample may be carry-over from other donors' samples. CDR3s leave out the opening cysteine and the closing phenylalanine or tryptophan.

V: TRBV3-1
CDR3: ASSQFGQANFYT

V: TRBV9
CDR3: ASSRRGDEQF

V: TRBV7-9
CDR3: ASSSRHRDNEQF

V: TRBV9
CDR3: ASSIGTGGSYEQY

V: TRBV20-1
CDR3: SARDLGRNTEAF

V: TRBV7-6
CDR3: ASSADEGRNSPLH

V: TRBV12-3/TRBV12-4
CDR3: ASSLGTGPSPLH

V: TRBV20-1
CDR3: SARAGGPPEQY

V: TRBV7-2
CDR3: ASSLAGYGQPQH

V: TRBV14
CDR3: ASSQAGTQY

V: TRBV20-1
CDR3: SAPQPNAKTIQY

V: TRBV20-1
CDR3: SASATGTGGYNEQF

V: TRBV19
CDR3: ASSSSSDSEGDTIY

V: TRBV9
CDR3: ASSVGDGTSYEQY

V: TRBV20-1
CDR3: SARERRPGQGLQPQH

V: TRBV5-1
CDR3: ASSLSVGSDTDTQY

V: TRBV4-2
CDR3: ASSQGANTIY

V: TRBV6-5
CDR3: ASSYAIAGGYEQF

V: TRBV10-2
CDR3: ASRVGLAVTYEQY

V: TRBV2
CDR3: ASSDSGVGKNIQY

V: TRBV7-9
CDR3: ASSLEDSNQPQH

V: TRBV2
CDR3: ASSEDGKIRHGYT

V: TRBV19
CDR3: ASSMTGETGELF

V: TRBV11-2
CDR3: ASGLVRTSGGLYEQY

V: TRBV7-2
CDR3: ASSQGLAGAAGEPQY

V: TRBV9
CDR3: ASSAGALHSGNTIY

V: TRBV24-1
CDR3: ATGVLVCQGRGYGYT

V: TRBV19
CDR3: ASSIVGGKVAQY

V: TRBV18
CDR3: ASSPLVLAGSTDTQY

V: TRBV5-1
CDR3: ASSPKPAHHETQY

V: TRBV12-5
CDR3: ASGRAIQGATGELF

V: TRBV27
CDR3: ASSTGAGDQETQY

V: TRBV10-2
CDR3: ASSEGRGQGLRVAQY

V: TRBV10-3
CDR3: AISELGGGTDTQY